This T cell receptor beta chain was profiled in a study of cytomegalovirus exposure and HLA in healthy donors. The study, taken as a whole, reports: TCR beta sequences reportedly predicted the HLA-A and HLA-B alleles of most subjects accurately. Confirmation in vitro established that three CMV-associated chains were specific for CMV antigens. There was a cluster of highly shared sequence variants that was likely a sequencing artifact.

For this clone: Antigen unknown.

This PCR relied on a set of 60 Vbeta primers and 13 Jbeta primers. This table comes from immunoSEQ multiplex PCR, and its TCRdb copy is limited to in-frame clones, with some not included. This table holds tens of thousands of clones. The CDR3 length is 17 residues. The V gene's germline CDR1 is MGHRA and CDR2 YSYEKL. V was pared by 1 base and J by 2 bases, with 8 bases of the junction left unmatched. The chain joins TRBV4-1 to TRBJ2-3; 8 bases line up with TRBD2. This clonotype was sampled from a woman under 40 in good health and CMV-seropositive. Material for sequencing was PBMCs. The CDR3 DNA is TGCGCCAGCAGCCAAGCCCTAGCGGGCTACCCCACAGATACGCAGTATTTT. Protein sequence: CASSQALAGYPTDTQYF.